Sequencing of this T cell receptor beta chain was carried out in a study of blood T cell repertoires in COVID-19. Study background: Samples taken during acute and convalescent COVID-19 were collected in the United States, Italy and Spain. The cDNA or gDNA used as material had been derived from T cells, B-cell-depleted T cells, or PBMCs.

Original handling: Scientists estimated how many nucleated cells there were by amplifying reference gene primers. Profiling relied on immunoSEQ multiplex PCR, and the TCRdb table lists in-frame clones only, not all of them. V and J calls and clone size follow that table, whereas D and trimming were derived from the DNA. Of roughly 100,000 clones listed, approximately 80% are singletons. The receptor was derived from a human donor in a cohort sampled during active COVID-19. Sequenced: peripheral blood.

The CDR3 here is CASSLYGVNTEAFF. In DNA form, the CDR3 reads TGTGCCAGCAGCTTATACGGAGTGAACACTGAAGCTTTCTTT. The gene calls are TRBV6-2 or TRBV6-3 and TRBJ1-1; D not resolved. V lost 6 bases and J 0 bases, leaving 11 bases between the germline ends. The CDR3 is 14 amino acids. Germline values: CDR1 MNHEY, CDR2 SVGEGT.